This T cell receptor (beta chain) was captured by sequencing in a study of CD8 T cells in Susac syndrome. Broader study findings: It was acknowledged in the study that the number of individuals who were included in its TCR sequencing and HLA analysis was relatively small.

The CDR3 totals 13 residues. The ends were cut back, 6 bases at V and 5 bases at J, with 16 bases in the middle. Germline CDR1 and CDR2: DFQATT and SNEGSKA (reference sequence). Reverse transcription used 0.5 to 1 ug RNA and random hexamers. immunoSEQ multiplex PCR amplified TCR beta CDR3 across 54 Vbeta, 13 Jbeta. TCRdb reprocessed the immunoSEQ multiplex PCR reads with MiXCR, giving one entry per CDR3 protein. The sample shows approximately 190,000 distinct CDR3 sequences, about 95% of them seen only once. In the case of this clonotype: Its antigen is unidentified.

The multiple sclerosis control group consisted of treatment-naive patients whose relapsing-remitting disease, which was either stable or active, fulfilled revised McDonald criteria. TEMRA cells were FACS-enriched and CD8+ and CD4+ T cells negatively isolated. This sequence was found in a human donor with multiple sclerosis. The material sequenced was CD4+ T cells from PBMCs. The chain couples TRBV20-1 to TRBJ2-5, with TRBD2 as a possible D gene (5 bases). CDR3 amino acids: CSATPGLGETQYF. The CDR3 DNA follows: TGCAGTGCCACACCCGGACTTGGGGAGACCCAGTACTTC.